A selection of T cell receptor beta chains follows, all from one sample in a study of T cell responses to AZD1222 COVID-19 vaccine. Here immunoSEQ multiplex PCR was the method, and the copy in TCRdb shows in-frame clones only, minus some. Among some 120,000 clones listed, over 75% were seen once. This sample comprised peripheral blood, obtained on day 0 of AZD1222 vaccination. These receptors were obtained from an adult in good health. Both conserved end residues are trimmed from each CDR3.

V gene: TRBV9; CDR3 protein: ASSDVGQTFATNEKLF
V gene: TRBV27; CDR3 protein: ASRMTGGYEQY
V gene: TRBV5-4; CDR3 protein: ASSRDGSYYEQY
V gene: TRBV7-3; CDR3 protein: ASSLRDRGLGTSTDTQY
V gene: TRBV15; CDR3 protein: ATSRDAESSYNEQF
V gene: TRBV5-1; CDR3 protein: ASSPGQANTGELF
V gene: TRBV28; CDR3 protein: ASRNQGQHSNQPQH
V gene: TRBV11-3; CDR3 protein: ASSRGSRNTEAF
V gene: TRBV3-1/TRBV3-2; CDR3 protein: ASSYLGQARGEAF
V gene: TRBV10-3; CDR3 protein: ATDRTGYGYT
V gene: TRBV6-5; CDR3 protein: ASSSRQGENDGYT
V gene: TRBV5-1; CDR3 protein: ASKEDGRYGYT
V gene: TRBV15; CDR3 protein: ATSRDTTVTYGYT
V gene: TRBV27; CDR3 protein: ASCGGGTEAF
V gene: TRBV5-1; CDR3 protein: ASSNRADSGNTIY
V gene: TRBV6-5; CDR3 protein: ASSYGASGGSVQY
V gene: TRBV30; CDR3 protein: AWSLGGSYEQY
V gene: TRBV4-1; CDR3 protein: ASSQLDLLAFGDTQY
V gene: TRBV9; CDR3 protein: ASSYRGNEQY
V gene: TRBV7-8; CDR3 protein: ASSLAHSPLH
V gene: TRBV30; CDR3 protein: AWSVLFGLIQTNTGELF
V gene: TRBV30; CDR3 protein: AWSVDRGFYGYT
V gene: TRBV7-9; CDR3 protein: ASSLRGGGLAGDTQY
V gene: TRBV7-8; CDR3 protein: ASSLDSTNYGYT
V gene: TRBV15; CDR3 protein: ATSSFGNIQY
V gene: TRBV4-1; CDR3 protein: ASSHPRGRRATNEKLF
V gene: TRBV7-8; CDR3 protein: ASSDTGRTLH
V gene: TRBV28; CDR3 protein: ASSSVQDTEAF
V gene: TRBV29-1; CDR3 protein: SVGGPGQPQH
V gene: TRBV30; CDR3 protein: AWSRGGAGSSYGYT
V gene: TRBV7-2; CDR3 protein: ASSLALGELNQPQH
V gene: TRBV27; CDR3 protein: ASRSDSTDTQY
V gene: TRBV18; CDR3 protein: ASSPSESSNQPQH
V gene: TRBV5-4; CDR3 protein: ASSLAGTRGYT
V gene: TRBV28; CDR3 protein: ASSLRVVNEQF
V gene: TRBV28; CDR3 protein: ASLFGGQWGSPLH
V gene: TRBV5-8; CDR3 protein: ASSFVQDYEQY
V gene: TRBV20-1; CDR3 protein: SASPGLVYEQY
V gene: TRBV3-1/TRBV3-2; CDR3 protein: ASSQQRGSQKY
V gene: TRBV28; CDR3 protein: ATRPTGNSYEQY
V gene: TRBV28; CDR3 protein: ASSFPQGLPETQY
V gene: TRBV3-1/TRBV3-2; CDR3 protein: ASSQRAGNYGYT
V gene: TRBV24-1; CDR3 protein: ATSDAGYGEKLF
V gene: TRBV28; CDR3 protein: ASSPRDREEKLF
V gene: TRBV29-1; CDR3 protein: SVESGGPWNEQF
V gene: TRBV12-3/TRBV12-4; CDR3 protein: ASSLAGVGTQY
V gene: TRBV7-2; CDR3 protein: ASSLERRGEAF
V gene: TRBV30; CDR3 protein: AWSAPPGLVFYGYT
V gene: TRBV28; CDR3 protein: ASSWTGTYSNQPQH
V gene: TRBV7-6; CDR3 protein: ATQGPGELF
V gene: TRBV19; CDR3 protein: ASSPTGELPKNIQY